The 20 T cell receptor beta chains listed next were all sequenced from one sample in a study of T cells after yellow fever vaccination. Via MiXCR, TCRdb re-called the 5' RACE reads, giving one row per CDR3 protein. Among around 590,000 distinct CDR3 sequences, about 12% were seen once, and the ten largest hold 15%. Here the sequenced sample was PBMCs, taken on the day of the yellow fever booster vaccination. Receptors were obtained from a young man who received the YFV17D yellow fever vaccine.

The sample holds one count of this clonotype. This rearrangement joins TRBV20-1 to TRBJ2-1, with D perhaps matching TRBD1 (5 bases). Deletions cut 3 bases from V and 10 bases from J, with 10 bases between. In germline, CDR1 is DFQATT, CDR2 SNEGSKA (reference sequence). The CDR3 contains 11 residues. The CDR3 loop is CSASQGREQFF. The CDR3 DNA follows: TGCAGTGCTAGTCAGGGAAGGGAGCAGTTCTTC.

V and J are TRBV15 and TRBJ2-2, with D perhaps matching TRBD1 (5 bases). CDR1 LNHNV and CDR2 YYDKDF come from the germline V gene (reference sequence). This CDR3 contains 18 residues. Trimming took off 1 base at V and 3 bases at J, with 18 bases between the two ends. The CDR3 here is CATSRGGTGSWYTGELFF. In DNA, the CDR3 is TGTGCCACCAGCAGAGGGGGAACAGGCAGCTGGTACACCGGGGAGCTGTTTTTT.

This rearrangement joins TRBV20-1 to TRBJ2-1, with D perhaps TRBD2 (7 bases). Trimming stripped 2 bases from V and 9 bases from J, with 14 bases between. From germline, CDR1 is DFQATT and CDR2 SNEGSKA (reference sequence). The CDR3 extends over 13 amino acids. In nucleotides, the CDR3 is TGCAGTGCTAGACAGGGGAGGGTGGGTGAGCAGTTCTTC. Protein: CSARQGRVGEQFF.

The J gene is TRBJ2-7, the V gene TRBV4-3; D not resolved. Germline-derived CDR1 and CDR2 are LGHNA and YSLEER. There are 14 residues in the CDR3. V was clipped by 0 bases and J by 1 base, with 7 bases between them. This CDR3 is CASSQEATSYEQYF. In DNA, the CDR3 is TGCGCCAGCAGCCAAGAAGCGACGTCCTACGAGCAGTACTTC.

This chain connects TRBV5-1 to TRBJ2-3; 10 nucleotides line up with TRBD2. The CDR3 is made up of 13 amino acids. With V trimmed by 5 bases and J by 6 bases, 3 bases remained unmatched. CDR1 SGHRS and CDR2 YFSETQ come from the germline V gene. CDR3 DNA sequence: TGCGCCAGCAGTTGGACTAGCGGTGATACGCAGTATTTT. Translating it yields CASSWTSGDTQYF.

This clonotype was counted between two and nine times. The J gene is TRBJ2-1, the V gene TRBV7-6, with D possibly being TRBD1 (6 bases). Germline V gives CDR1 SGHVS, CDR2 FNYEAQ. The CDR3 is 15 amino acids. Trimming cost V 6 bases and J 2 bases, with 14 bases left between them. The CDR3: CASREDSHPYNEQFF. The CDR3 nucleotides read TGTGCCAGCAGAGAGGACAGCCACCCCTACAATGAGCAGTTCTTC.

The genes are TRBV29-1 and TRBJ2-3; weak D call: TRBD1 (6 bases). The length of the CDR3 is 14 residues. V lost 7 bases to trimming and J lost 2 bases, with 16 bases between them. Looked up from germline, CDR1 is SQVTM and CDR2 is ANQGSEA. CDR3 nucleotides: TGCAGCGCCCGAACAGGGTTGCTCACAGATACGCAGTATTTT. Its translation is CSARTGLLTDTQYF.

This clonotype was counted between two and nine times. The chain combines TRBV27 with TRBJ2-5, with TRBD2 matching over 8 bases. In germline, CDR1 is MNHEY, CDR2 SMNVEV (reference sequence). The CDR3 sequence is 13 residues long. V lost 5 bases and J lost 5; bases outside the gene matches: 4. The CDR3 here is CASSLSGSETQYF. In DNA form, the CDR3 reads TGTGCCAGCAGTCTCAGCGGGAGTGAGACCCAGTACTTC.

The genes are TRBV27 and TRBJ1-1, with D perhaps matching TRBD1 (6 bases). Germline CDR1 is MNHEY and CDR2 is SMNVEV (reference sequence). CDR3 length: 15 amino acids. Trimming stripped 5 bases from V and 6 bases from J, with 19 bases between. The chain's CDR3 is CASSPVLRGNPEAFF. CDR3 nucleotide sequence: TGTGCCAGCAGTCCTGTCCTCAGGGGCAACCCTGAAGCTTTCTTT.

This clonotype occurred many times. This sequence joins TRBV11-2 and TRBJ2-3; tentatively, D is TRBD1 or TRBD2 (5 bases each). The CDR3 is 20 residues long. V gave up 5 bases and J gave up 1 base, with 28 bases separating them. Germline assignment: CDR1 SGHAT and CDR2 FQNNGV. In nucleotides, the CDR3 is TGTGCCAGCAGCCGCCGCCTGGGTACGAGGGACGGCTTCGGCACAGATACGCAGTATTTT. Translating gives CASSRRLGTRDGFGTDTQYF.

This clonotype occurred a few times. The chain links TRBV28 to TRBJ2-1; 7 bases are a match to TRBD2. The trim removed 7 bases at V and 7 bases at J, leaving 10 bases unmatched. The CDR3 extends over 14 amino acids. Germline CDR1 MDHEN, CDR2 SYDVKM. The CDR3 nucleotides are TGTGCCAGCACCATAACGGGGCGGGAGAATGAGCAGTTCTTC. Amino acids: CASTITGRENEQFF.

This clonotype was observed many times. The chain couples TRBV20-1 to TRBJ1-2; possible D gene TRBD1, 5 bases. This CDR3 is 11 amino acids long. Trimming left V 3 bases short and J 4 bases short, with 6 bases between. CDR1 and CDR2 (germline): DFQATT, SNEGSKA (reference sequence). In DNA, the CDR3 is TGCAGTGCTAGGCAGGGCTATGGCTACACCTTC. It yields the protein CSARQGYGYTF.

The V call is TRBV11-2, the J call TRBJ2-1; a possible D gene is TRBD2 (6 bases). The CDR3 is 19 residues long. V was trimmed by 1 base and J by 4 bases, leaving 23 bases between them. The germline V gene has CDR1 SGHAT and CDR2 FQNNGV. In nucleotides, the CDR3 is TGTGCCAGCAGCTTAGTCCGGCTAGCGCCTCGCGCTTCGTACAATGAGCAGTTCTTC. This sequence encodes CASSLVRLAPRASYNEQFF.

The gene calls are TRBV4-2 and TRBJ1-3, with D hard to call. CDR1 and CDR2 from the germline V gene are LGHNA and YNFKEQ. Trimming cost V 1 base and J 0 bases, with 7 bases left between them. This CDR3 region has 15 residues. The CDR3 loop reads CASSQGLLSGNTIYF. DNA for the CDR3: TGTGCCAGCAGCCAAGGATTACTCTCTGGAAACACCATATATTTT.

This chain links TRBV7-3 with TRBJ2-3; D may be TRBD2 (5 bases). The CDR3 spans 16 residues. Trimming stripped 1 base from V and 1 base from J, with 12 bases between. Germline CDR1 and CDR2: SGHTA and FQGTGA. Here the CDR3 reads CASSLMVWRGTDTQYF. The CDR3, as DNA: TGTGCCAGCAGCTTAATGGTTTGGCGGGGCACAGATACGCAGTATTTT.

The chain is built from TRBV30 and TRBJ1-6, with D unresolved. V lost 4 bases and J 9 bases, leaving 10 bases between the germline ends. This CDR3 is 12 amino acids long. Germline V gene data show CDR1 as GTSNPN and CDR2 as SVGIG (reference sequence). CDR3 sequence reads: CAWTGEGSPLHF. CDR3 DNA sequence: TGTGCCTGGACCGGCGAAGGTTCACCCCTCCACTTT.

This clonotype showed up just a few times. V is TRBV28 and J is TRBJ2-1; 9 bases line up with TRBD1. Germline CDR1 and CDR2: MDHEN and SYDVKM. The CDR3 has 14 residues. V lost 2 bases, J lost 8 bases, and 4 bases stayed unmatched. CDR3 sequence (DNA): TGTGCCAGCAGTTTAGAGGGACAGGGCGATGAGCAGTTCTTC. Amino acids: CASSLEGQGDEQFF.

CDR3 in amino acids: CASSLASAGEDTGELFF. The DNA of the CDR3 is TGTGCCAGCAGCTTGGCCAGTGCGGGAGAGGACACCGGGGAGCTGTTTTTT. The chain combines TRBV5-5 with TRBJ2-2; 7 bases fit TRBD2. The V segment lost 0 bases and the J segment 3 bases; nucleotides outside the gene matches: 8. This CDR3 comprises 17 residues. CDR1 is SGHKS and CDR2 is YYEKEE in the germline V gene (reference sequence). Variable domain in full (rest from reference TRBV5-5 and TRBJ2-2): DAGVTQSPTHLIKTRGQQVTLRCSPISGHKSVSWYQQVLGQGPQFIFQYYEKEERGRGNFPDRFSARQFPNYSSELNVNALLLGDSALYLCASSLASAGEDTGELFFGEGSRLTVL.

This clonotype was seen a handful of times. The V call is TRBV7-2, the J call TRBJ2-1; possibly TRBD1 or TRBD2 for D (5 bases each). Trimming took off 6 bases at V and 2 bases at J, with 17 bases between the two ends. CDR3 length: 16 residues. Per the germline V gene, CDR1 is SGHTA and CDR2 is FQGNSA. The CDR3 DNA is TGTGCCAGCAGAGTGAGAGGTGAGGGGACCTACAATGAGCAGTTCTTC. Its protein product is CASRVRGEGTYNEQFF.

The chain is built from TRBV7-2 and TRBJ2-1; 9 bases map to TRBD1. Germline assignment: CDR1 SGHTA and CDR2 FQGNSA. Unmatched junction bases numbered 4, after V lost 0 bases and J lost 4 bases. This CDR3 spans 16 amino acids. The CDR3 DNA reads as TGTGCCAGCAGCTTAGCGCACAGGGGGCAGTACAATGAGCAGTTCTTC. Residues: CASSLAHRGQYNEQFF.